One and the same sample provided the 20 T cell receptor beta chains below, sequenced in a study of blood T cell repertoires in COVID-19. The method was immunoSEQ multiplex PCR; TCRdb's version includes in-frame clones alone and lacks a portion of them. This sample has hundreds of thousands of clones, with around four fifths found just once. What was sequenced was peripheral blood. The origin of the receptors is a woman aged 45 to 65 with active or convalescent COVID-19.

V is TRBV3-1 (or the pseudogene TRBV3-2) and J is TRBJ1-6; 10 nucleotides line up with TRBD1. The CDR3 length is 14 residues. V dropped 5 bases and J dropped 12; count of bases not matched to a gene: 7. Germline V gene data show CDR1 as LGHDT and CDR2 as YNNKEL (reference sequence). CDR3 sequence reads: CASSWDRGRGPLHF. DNA of the CDR3: TGTGCCAGCAGCTGGGACAGGGGTCGAGGACCCCTCCACTTT.

J is TRBJ2-7 and V is TRBV10-3; 12 nucleotides align to TRBD1. The length of the CDR3 is 15 residues. Germline lookup yields CDR1 ENHRY and CDR2 SYGVKD. After removal of 4 bases from V and 5 bases from J, the junction contained 6 bases not matched to a gene. The CDR3 DNA reads as TGTGCCATCAGTGGGCCCGGGACAGGGGGCGACGAGCAGTACTTC. This codes for CAISGPGTGGDEQYF.

The chain links TRBV2 to TRBJ1-1, with 7 bases fitting TRBD1. The V gene end was trimmed by 7 bases and the J gene end by 1 base; junction bases not matched to a gene: 9. This CDR3 is 15 amino acids long. Germline CDR1 and CDR2: SNHLY and FYNNEI. As DNA, the CDR3 is TGTGCCAGCACCCGACTGGGACAGAGGAACACTGAAGCTTTCTTT. It translates to CASTRLGQRNTEAFF.

V and J are TRBV21-1 and TRBJ2-7; the D call of TRBD2 is as the table states it, not checked on the DNA. TRBV21-1 represents a pseudogene. The CDR3 is 15 residues long. CDR3 in amino acids: CASSKGLAGTHEQYF. In DNA, the CDR3 is TGTGCCAGCAGCAAGGGACTAGCGGGAACCCACGAGCAGTACTTC.

CDR3 bases: TGTGCCAGCAGCCCCCTAGCGGCCTCCTACAATGAGCAGTTCTTC. It encodes CASSPLAASYNEQFF. The chain is built from TRBV7-2 and TRBJ2-1; 7 bases map to TRBD2. CDR1 is SGHTA and CDR2 is FQGNSA in the germline V gene. The length of the CDR3 is 15 residues. With V trimmed by 5 bases and J by 0 bases, 4 bases remained unmatched.

This clone was detected many times. The chain couples TRBV7-3 to TRBJ1-1; 10 bases align to TRBD1. CDR3 length equals 14 residues. CDR1 is SGHTA and CDR2 is FQGTGA in the germline V gene. The J segment lost 9 bases and the V segment lost 5 bases, leaving 9 bases of the junction unmatched. DNA of the CDR3: TGTGCCAGCAGCGTTGGGACAGGGGTTGGAAAAGCTTTCTTT. Translated: CASSVGTGVGKAFF.

The rearrangement links TRBV9 to TRBJ2-2; maybe TRBD2 (6 bases). The length of the CDR3 is 15 residues. The ends were cut back, 2 bases at V and 4 bases at J, with 12 bases in the middle. The germline CDR1 and CDR2 sequences are SGDLS and YYNGEE. The CDR3 coding sequence is TGTGCCAGCAGCGTTCAGAGTAGCGGCACCGGGGAGCTGTTTTTT. It is translated as CASSVQSSGTGELFF.

This clone was observed once. This chain uses TRBV7-3 with TRBJ2-1; D is possibly TRBD1 (5 bases). Deletions cut 1 base from V and 9 bases from J, with 13 bases between. The V gene's germline CDR1 is SGHTA and CDR2 FQGTGA. The CDR3 contains 14 residues. The CDR3 bases are TGTGCCAGCAGCTTAAACACAGGTCGAAGTGAGCAGTTCTTC. Its translation: CASSLNTGRSEQFF.

A single count supports this clone. The chain employs TRBV7-8 and TRBJ2-3; 11 bases line up with TRBD2. The CDR3 has 15 amino acids. The germline V gene has CDR1 SGHVS and CDR2 FQNEAQ. J gave up 2 bases and V 5 bases, and 3 bases lay outside the gene matches. The CDR3 protein is CASSQGLADTDTQYF. The CDR3 DNA follows: TGTGCCAGCAGCCAGGGACTAGCGGACACAGATACGCAGTATTTT.

V and J are TRBV18 and TRBJ1-1; D call uncertain. The V and J ends lost 2 bases and 1 base respectively, with 5 bases between them. CDR1 and CDR2 from the germline V gene are KGHSH and LQKENI. CDR3 length: 13 residues. The CDR3 here is CASSPGANTEAFF. The CDR3, as DNA: TGTGCCAGCTCACCAGGAGCGAACACTGAAGCTTTCTTT. Supplemented by reference TRBV18 and TRBJ1-1, the full variable domain reads NAGVMQNPRHLVRRRGQEARLRCSPMKGHSHVYWYRQLPEEGLKFMVYLQKENIIDESGMPKERFSAEFPKEGPSILRIQQVVRGDSAAYFCASSPGANTEAFFGQGTRLTVV.

The CDR3 nucleotides are TGTGCCAGCAGTTACTCCCGGCGGTACACTGAAGCTTTCTTT. Translation: CASSYSRRYTEAFF. The chain links TRBV6-5 to TRBJ1-1; D not resolved. CDR3 length: 14 amino acids. With 0 bases removed from V and 3 bases from J, the gap between germline ends came to 8 bases. Germline CDR1 is MNHEY and CDR2 is SVGAGI.

The chain is built from TRBV11-3 and TRBJ2-3; maybe TRBD2 (6 bases). The CDR3 covers 12 residues. V gave up 5 bases and J gave up 5 bases, with 8 bases separating them. CDR1 is SGHNT and CDR2 is YENEEA in the germline V gene. The CDR3 nucleotides are TGTGCCAGCAGCATGGGGGGAGATACGCAGTATTTT. Protein sequence: CASSMGGDTQYF.

V gene TRBV18 combines with J gene TRBJ1-4; weak D call: TRBD1 (6 bases). The germline V gene has CDR1 KGHSH and CDR2 LQKENI. This CDR3 region has 14 residues. V lost 3 bases to trimming and J lost 7 bases, with 12 bases between them. CDR3 sequence: CASSPARGAEKLFF. The CDR3 region has the DNA TGTGCCAGCTCACCGGCCAGGGGCGCTGAAAAACTGTTTTTT.

In its sample, this clone was seen once. The chain combines TRBV7-9 with TRBJ2-1; 12 bases are shared with TRBD2. Germline V gene data show CDR1 as SEHNR and CDR2 as FQNEAQ (reference sequence). This CDR3 has 17 residues. After removal of 5 bases from V and 8 bases from J, the junction contained 13 bases not matched to a gene. The DNA for the CDR3 is TGTGCCAGCAGCCCAGTTCGACTAGCGGGAGCCCCACATGAGCAGTTCTTC. It encodes CASSPVRLAGAPHEQFF.

This rearrangement joins TRBV10-3 to TRBJ2-1, with D perhaps TRBD1 (5 bases). The CDR3 length is 13 residues. V was pared by 2 bases and J by 8 bases, with 10 bases between. Looked up from germline, CDR1 is ENHRY and CDR2 is SYGVKD. The CDR3 DNA reads as TGTGCCATCAGTGAGGCAGGGTACGATGAGCAGTTCTTC. Amino acid sequence: CAISEAGYDEQFF.

The chain links TRBV19 to TRBJ1-1; tentatively, D is TRBD1 (6 bases). The V gene's germline CDR1 is LNHDA and CDR2 SQIVND (reference sequence). V was trimmed by 5 bases and J by 4 bases, leaving 11 bases between them. The CDR3 is 13 amino acids. The CDR3: CASSGQKFTEAFF. CDR3 DNA sequence: TGTGCCAGTAGTGGACAGAAGTTCACTGAAGCTTTCTTT.

The rearrangement joins TRBV2 to TRBJ2-6; TRBD1 matches at 7 bases. The CDR3 consists of 18 residues. The J segment lost 0 bases and the V segment lost 6 bases, leaving 11 bases of the junction unmatched. The germline gives CDR1 SNHLY, CDR2 FYNNEI. As DNA, the CDR3 is TGTGCCAGCAGGATCAACCGGGACAGATACTCTGGGGCCAACGTCCTGACTTTC. Translated, it gives CASRINRDRYSGANVLTF. The full variable domain, in which reference TRBV2 and TRBJ2-6 provide the parts outside the CDR3, is EPEVTQTPSHQVTQMGQEVILRCVPISNHLYFYWYRQILGQKVEFLVSFYNNEISEKSEIFDDQFSVERPDGSNFTLKIRSTKLEDSAMYFCASRINRDRYSGANVLTFGAGSRLTVL.

This clone was observed a few times. The chain uses TRBV6-5 and TRBJ1-2; TRBD1 is a possible D gene (5 bases). Trimming took off 6 bases at V and 7 bases at J, with 12 bases between the two ends. The CDR3 extends over 12 amino acids. Looked up from germline, CDR1 is MNHEY and CDR2 is SVGAGI. The CDR3 nucleotides read TGTGCCAGCAGCCAGGGACTTAGTGGCTACACCTTC. Translated, it gives CASSQGLSGYTF.

The rearrangement joins TRBV29-1 to TRBJ2-5; tentatively, D is TRBD2 (5 bases). Looked up from germline, CDR1 is SQVTM and CDR2 is ANQGSEA. V lost 4 bases and J 9 bases, leaving 15 bases between the germline ends. This CDR3 is 12 amino acids long. The chain's CDR3 is CSVVDGVLAQYF. In DNA, the CDR3 is TGCAGCGTTGTGGACGGGGTCTTGGCCCAGTACTTC.

The V gene is TRBV7-9, the J gene TRBJ2-4; D might be TRBD1 (5 bases). The V end lost 3 bases, the J end lost 8 bases, and 8 bases lay between the germline ends. Germline V lookup: CDR1 SEHNR, CDR2 FQNEAQ (reference sequence). The CDR3 is 12 residues long. The CDR3 DNA reads TGTGCCAGCAGCTTTAGGGGTGACATTCAGTACTTC. It encodes CASSFRGDIQYF.